This T cell receptor beta chain came from a study of cytomegalovirus exposure and HLA in healthy donors. Study results and caveats: In a later analysis, productive TCRs from donors in an Asian-associated ancestry cluster reportedly carried fewer N-insertions than the cohort mean.

A remark on this clone: The antigen is not known.

13 Jbeta primers and 60 Vbeta primers were used for the PCR. Assay used: immunoSEQ multiplex PCR; TCRdb lists only in-frame clones, some missing. The sample shows about 130,000 clones, over 70% of them seen only once. This TCR derives from a female donor in good health and CMV-seronegative. Input material: PBMCs.

In nucleotides, the CDR3 is TGTGCCAGCCACGAATCCGGGACAGGGGACTACGAGCAGTACTTC. Translated: CASHESGTGDYEQYF. This chain connects TRBV27 to TRBJ2-7; TRBD1 matches at 10 bases. There are 15 residues in the CDR3. V was clipped by 8 bases and J by 3 bases; unmatched bases: 10. Per germline, CDR1 MNHEY and CDR2 SMNVEV (reference sequence).